This T cell receptor beta chain was recorded in a study of beta chain features in type 1 diabetes. Study outcomes and limitations: Patients with Type 1 diabetes showed moderately but significantly shorter TCRB CDR3s in all four CD4+ subsets. At VDJ recombination sites, type 1 diabetes patients had fewer insertions and more deleted nucleotides.

Investigators reverse transcribed all isolated RNA, so they sequenced expressed TCRB transcripts. The repertoire was sequenced with immunoSEQ multiplex PCR; TCRdb's copy has only in-frame clones and lacks some. The sample includes 200,000 to 250,000 clones, about 15% of them seen just once. Germline assignment: CDR1 GTSNPN and CDR2 SVGIG (reference sequence). The CDR3 sequence is 13 residues long. The V end lost 4 bases, the J end lost 11 bases, and 20 bases lay between the germline ends. Heparinised blood was drawn once per donor, averaging roughly 120 mL. This clone has just a few counts. Its specificity is unknown.

This clonotype was sampled from a young man with type 1 diabetes. Input material: naive CD4+ T cells from blood. This chain links TRBV30 with TRBJ1-1, with D uncertain. The CDR3 DNA is TGTGCCTGGATCATGGACTACTCCGAAAAGGCTTTCTTT. This sequence encodes CAWIMDYSEKAFF.